A selection of T cell receptor beta chains follows, all from one sample in a study of regulatory T cells in long-lasting Graves disease. TCRdb itself ran the multiplex PCR reads through MiXCR, one entry per CDR3 protein. The sample consists of roughly 260,000 distinct CDR3 sequences, 18% of them appearing once. The same sample was also studied in work on T cells in Graves' hyperthyroidism and ophthalmopathy.

Sample: peripheral blood mononuclear cells (PBMCs), taken at new diagnosis, from a patient treated with antithyroid drugs. Source of these receptors: a woman aged 25 to 39 with Graves disease. Each CDR3 is given with its conserved first and last residue. D genes are given only for firm matches. Part of the rows lack a size; the others show once, few, many or a class for expanded clones.

>TRBJ1-1|TRBV3-1|.|many
TGTGCCAGCAGCCAGGGACGGAACACTGAAGCTTTCTTT
CASSQGRNTEAFF
>TRBJ1-1|TRBV9|TRBD1|many
TGTGCCAGCAGCTCGGGACAGGTGGCTTTCTTT
CASSSGQVAFF
>TRBJ2-1|TRBV20-1|TRBD2|many
TGCAGTGCTGGGGGTACGACTAGCGGGGTGGACGAGCAGTTCTTC
CSAGGTTSGVDEQFF
>TRBJ1-3|TRBV4-1|.|many
TGCGCCAGCAGCCAAGACAGGGCGGAATCCGGAAACACCATATATTTT
CASSQDRAESGNTIYF
>TRBJ1-1|TRBV5-1|.|.
TGCGCCAGCAGCTTGGGAGGACAGATGAACACTGAAGCTTTCTTT
CASSLGGQMNTEAFF
>TRBJ1-6|TRBV4-1|.|many
TGCGCCAGCAGCCAAGGCACAGGGAACGGGTATAATTCACCCCTCCACTTT
CASSQGTGNGYNSPLHF
>TRBJ2-5|TRBV12-3/TRBV12-4|.|many
TGTGCCAGCAGTTTTCAGGGACAGACCCAGTACTTC
CASSFQGQTQYF
>TRBJ2-5|TRBV5-6|.|many
TGTGCCAGCAGCTTCATCAGCCAAGAGACCCAGTACTTC
CASSFISQETQYF
>TRBJ2-1|TRBV6-5|.|few
TGTGCCAGCAGTTACGGGACATTCTACAATGAGCAGTTCTTC
CASSYGTFYNEQFF
>TRBJ2-5|TRBV20-1|.|many
TGCAGTGCTAGAGTCCCCGGTCCATTGTTGACCCAGTACTTC
CSARVPGPLLTQYF
>TRBJ2-7|TRBV6-1|.|many
TGTGCCAGCAGCAAGACCCCCTACGAGCAGTACTTC
CASSKTPYEQYF
>TRBJ1-1|TRBV18|.|many
TGTGCCAGCTCGCCGAACAGGGCGACGAACACTGAAGCTTTCTTT
CASSPNRATNTEAFF
>TRBJ1-1|TRBV5-1|.|many
TGTGCCAGCAGCTTACAGGGTGGGATGAACACTGAAGCTTTCTTT
CASSLQGGMNTEAFF
>TRBJ1-1|TRBV13|TRBD1|many
TGTGCGAGCGGACAGGGGCGTCCTGGGAGCACTGAAGCTTTCTTT
CASGQGRPGSTEAFF
>TRBJ2-1|TRBV6-2/TRBV6-3|.|few
TGTGCCAGCAGTTACGTGACTAGGGGCAATGAGCAGTTCTTC
CASSYVTRGNEQFF
>TRBJ1-1|TRBV18|TRBD1|many
TGTGCCAGCTCACCAGTAATGAGACAGGGAAACACTGAAGCTTTCTTT
CASSPVMRQGNTEAFF
>TRBJ2-3|TRBV9|.|.
TGTGCCGGCAGCAACACAGATACGCAGTATTTT
CAGSNTDTQYF